This T cell receptor (beta chain) was identified during a study of T cells expressing NK-cell markers. Overall study: Among eight sequenced donors, seven carried HCMV seropositivity while one was seronegative. Study observations and caveats: Among CD8+ T cells from several donors, dominant NKG2C+ clonotypes accounted for roughly 1.0-7.0%.

Following a re-call of the 5' RACE reads, TCRdb has one entry per CDR3 protein and lacks DNA. The table lists around 380,000 distinct CDR3 sequences. Comment on this clonotype: Antigen specificity is unknown.

The germline V gene encodes CDR1 MNHNY and CDR2 SVGAGI (reference sequence). The CDR3 has 15 amino acids. The rearrangement uses TRBV6-6 and TRBJ2-5; the D gene TCRdb calls, TRBD2, cannot be checked with no DNA. Specimen: blood T cells: a sorted CD56 or NKG2C T cell subset, CD4+ or CD8+ T cells, or bulk PBMC T cells (not recorded which). This receptor was obtained from a woman in her 50s in good health. CDR3 residues: CASSYRRGGLETQYF.